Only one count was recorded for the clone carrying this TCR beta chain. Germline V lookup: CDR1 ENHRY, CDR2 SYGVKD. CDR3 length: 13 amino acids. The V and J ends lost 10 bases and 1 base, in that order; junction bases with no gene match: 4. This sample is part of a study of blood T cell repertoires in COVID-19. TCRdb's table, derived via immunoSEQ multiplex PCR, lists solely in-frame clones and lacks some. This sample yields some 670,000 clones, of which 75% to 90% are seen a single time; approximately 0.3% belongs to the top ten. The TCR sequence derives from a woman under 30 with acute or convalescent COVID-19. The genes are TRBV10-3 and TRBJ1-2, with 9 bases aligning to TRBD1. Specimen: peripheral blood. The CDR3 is CATGQGYNYGYTF. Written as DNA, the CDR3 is TGTGCCACCGGACAGGGGTATAACTATGGCTACACCTTC.